These T cell receptor beta chains were read from a single sample in a study of blood T cells in healthy people across ages. Using its own MiXCR run on the 5' RACE reads, TCRdb lists one record per CDR3 protein. Of over a million distinct CDR3 sequences in the sample, almost 60% were seen once. Sequenced input: blood. The receptors were sampled from a man aged 18 to 30 in good health. CDR3s include the opening cysteine and the closing phenylalanine or tryptophan.

V gene	CDR3 length	CDR3 protein
TRBV7-9	15	CASSKTSGSSNEQFF
TRBV6-5	15	CASSYSPGTDYGYTF
TRBV6-5	13	CASRTTGADIQYF
TRBV7-2	15	CASSPGDVPTDTQYF
TRBV6-5	15	CASRLRGAYTDTQYF
TRBV10-3	13	CATRGQGDTEAFF
TRBV12-3/TRBV12-4	14	CASSHDRESEKLFF
TRBV4-3	15	CASSQDRDILYGYTF
TRBV27	14	CASSPGTGWLGYTF
TRBV27	16	CASSFKGAGFQETQYF
TRBV10-3	12	CAISESNDIQYF
TRBV7-9	11	CASSLPPEAFF
TRBV5-6	17	CASSRAAGDQSGNEQYF
TRBV7-9	14	CASSPHTNTGELFF
TRBV10-3	16	CAISESTSEGQETQYF
TRBV14	14	CASSQLTGGGGYTF
TRBV5-1	15	CASSLYQGSTDTQYF
TRBV7-2	14	CASTPRRALDTQYF
TRBV5-1	13	CASSFRAGYEQYF
TRBV20-1	14	CSAGNNRVPDTQYF
TRBV28	13	CASSLVSQETQYF
TRBV15	15	CATFSKLMTAGTQYF
TRBV20-1	16	CSARDQMGQMNSPLHF
TRBV6-6	14	CASSPPGGRRPQHF
TRBV7-9	15	CASSLAAGERKTQYF
TRBV27	13	CASSLSRRGGYTF
TRBV11-2	15	CASRYGNLADNEQYF
TRBV4-2	14	CASSQGDSEYEQYF
TRBV5-6	13	CATHSGGNYEQYF